These T cell receptor beta chains were read from a single sample in a study of blood T cell repertoires in COVID-19. Profiling relied on immunoSEQ multiplex PCR, and the TCRdb table lists in-frame clones only, not all of them. The sample contains a few hundred thousand clones, nearly 90% of which appear only once. Sequenced: PBMCs or T cells enriched from blood (not recorded which). The receptor set was obtained from a woman in her 30s who had recovered from COVID-19. Each CDR3 is given without its conserved first and last residue. Each record gives: V gene, CDR3 protein.

V gene: TRBV28; CDR3 protein: ASSLSGGSYEQY
V gene: TRBV19; CDR3 protein: ASSSGQSQA
V gene: TRBV19; CDR3 protein: ASSNRGANLYGYT
V gene: TRBV7-2; CDR3 protein: ASSLGDSLYDTQY
V gene: TRBV18; CDR3 protein: ASSEGTGMDYGYT
V gene: TRBV5-1; CDR3 protein: ASSQTGTANTEAF
V gene: TRBV28; CDR3 protein: ASSPPWLGQLTQY
V gene: TRBV4-1; CDR3 protein: ASSQFDEDNSPLH
V gene: TRBV13; CDR3 protein: ASSLAGRGTSGKQETQY
V gene: TRBV9; CDR3 protein: ASSATGQRNQPQH
V gene: TRBV3-1/TRBV3-2; CDR3 protein: ASSPGLGSYEQY
V gene: TRBV9; CDR3 protein: ASSVAGGADTQY
V gene: TRBV3-1/TRBV3-2; CDR3 protein: ASSPRLAGYNEQF
V gene: TRBV12-3/TRBV12-4; CDR3 protein: ASSSSSNQPQH
V gene: TRBV4-1; CDR3 protein: ASSLIMRGNEQF
V gene: TRBV6-5; CDR3 protein: ASSLADASCNEQF
V gene: TRBV7-6; CDR3 protein: ASSLGQANTEAF
V gene: TRBV18; CDR3 protein: ASSPLADPNNEQF
V gene: TRBV5-1; CDR3 protein: ASSYLASVDEQY
V gene: TRBV27; CDR3 protein: ASSLNRANVLT
V gene: TRBV27; CDR3 protein: ASILVAGGPYEQY
V gene: TRBV27; CDR3 protein: ASSRRGYTDTQY
V gene: TRBV6-5; CDR3 protein: ASSYGGGNTEAF
V gene: TRBV27; CDR3 protein: ASRSSARYEQY
V gene: TRBV2; CDR3 protein: ASTETGTGGGGSTEAF
V gene: TRBV30; CDR3 protein: AWSYSYTEAF
V gene: TRBV7-3; CDR3 protein: ASSLQGGSYEQY
V gene: TRBV18; CDR3 protein: ASSRAEEAF
V gene: TRBV6-2/TRBV6-3; CDR3 protein: ASSQRQGQRVLTGYGYT
V gene: TRBV29-1; CDR3 protein: SVAEPGLSYEQY
V gene: TRBV27; CDR3 protein: ASSRHLSQETQY
V gene: TRBV28; CDR3 protein: ASRDRAYEQY